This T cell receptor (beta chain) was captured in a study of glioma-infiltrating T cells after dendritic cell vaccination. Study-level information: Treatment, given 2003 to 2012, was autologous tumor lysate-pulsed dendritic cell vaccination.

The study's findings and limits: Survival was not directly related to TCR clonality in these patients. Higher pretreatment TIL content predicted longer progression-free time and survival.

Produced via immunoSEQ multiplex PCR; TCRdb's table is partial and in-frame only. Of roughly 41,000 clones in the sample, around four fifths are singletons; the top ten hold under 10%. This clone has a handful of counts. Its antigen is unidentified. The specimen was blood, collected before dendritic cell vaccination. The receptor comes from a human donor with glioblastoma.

The chain's CDR3 is CASSPGTGNYGYTF. Written as DNA, the CDR3 is TGTGCCAGCTCACCAGGGACAGGAAACTATGGCTACACCTTC. The chain combines TRBV18 with TRBJ1-2, with 8 bases lining up with TRBD1. Germline-derived CDR1 and CDR2 are KGHSH and LQKENI. V was pared by 2 bases and J by 2 bases, with 1 base of the junction left unmatched. The CDR3 length is 14 residues.